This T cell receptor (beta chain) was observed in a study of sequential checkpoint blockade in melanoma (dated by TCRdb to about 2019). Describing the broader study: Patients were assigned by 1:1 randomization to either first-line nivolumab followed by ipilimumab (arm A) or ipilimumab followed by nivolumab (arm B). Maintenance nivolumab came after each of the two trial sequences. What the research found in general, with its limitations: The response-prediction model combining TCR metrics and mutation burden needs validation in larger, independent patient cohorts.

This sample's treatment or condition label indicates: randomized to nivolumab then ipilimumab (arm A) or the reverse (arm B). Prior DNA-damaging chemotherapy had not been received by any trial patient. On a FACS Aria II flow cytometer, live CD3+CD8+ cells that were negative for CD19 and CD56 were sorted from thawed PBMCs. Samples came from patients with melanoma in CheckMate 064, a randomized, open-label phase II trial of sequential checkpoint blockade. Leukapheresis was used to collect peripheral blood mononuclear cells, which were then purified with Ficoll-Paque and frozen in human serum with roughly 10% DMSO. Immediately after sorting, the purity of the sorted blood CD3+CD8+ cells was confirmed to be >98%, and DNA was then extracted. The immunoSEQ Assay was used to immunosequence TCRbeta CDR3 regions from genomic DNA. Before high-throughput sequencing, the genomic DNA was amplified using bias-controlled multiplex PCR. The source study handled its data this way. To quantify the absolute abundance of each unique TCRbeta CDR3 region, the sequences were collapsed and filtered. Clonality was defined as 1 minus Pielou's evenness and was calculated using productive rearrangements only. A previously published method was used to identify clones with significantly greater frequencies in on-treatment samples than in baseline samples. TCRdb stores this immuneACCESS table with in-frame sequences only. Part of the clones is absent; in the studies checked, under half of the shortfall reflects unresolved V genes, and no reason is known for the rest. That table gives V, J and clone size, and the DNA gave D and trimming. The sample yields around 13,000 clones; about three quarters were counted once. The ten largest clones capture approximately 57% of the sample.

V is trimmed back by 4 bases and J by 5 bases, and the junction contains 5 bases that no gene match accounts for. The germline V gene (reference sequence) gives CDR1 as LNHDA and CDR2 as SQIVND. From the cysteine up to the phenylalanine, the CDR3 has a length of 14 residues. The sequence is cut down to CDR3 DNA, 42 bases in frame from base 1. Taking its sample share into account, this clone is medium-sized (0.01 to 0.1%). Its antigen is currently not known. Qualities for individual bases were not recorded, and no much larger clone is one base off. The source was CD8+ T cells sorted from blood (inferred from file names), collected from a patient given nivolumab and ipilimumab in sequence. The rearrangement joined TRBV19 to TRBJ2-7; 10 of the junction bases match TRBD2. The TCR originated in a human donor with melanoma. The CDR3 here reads CASSTHLAGDEQYF. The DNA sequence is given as TGTGCCAGTAGTACGCATCTAGCGGGAGACGAGCAGTACTTC. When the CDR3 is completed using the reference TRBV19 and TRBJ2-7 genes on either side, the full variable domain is DGGITQSPKYLFRKEGQNVTLSCEQNLNHDAMYWYRQDPGQGLRLIYYSQIVNDFQKGDIAEGYSVSREKKESFPLTVTSAQKNPTAFYLCASSTHLAGDEQYFGPGTRLTVT.